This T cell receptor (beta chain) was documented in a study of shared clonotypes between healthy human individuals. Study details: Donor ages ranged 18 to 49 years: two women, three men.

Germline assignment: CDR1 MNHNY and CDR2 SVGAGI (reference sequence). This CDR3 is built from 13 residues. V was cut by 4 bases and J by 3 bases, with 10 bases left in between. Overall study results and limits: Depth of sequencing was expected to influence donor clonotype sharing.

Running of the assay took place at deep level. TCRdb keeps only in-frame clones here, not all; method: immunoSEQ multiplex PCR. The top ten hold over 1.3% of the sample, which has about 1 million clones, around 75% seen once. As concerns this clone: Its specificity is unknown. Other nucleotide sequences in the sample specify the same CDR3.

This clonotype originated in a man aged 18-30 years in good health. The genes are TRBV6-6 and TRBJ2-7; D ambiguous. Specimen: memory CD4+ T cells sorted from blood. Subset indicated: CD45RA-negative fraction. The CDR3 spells CASSLPTGYEQYF. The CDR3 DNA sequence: TGTGCCAGCAGTTTACCCACCGGCTACGAGCAGTACTTC.